This entry lists 2 T cell receptor beta chains sequenced from one sample in a study of CD8 T cells in ankylosing spondylitis. Regarding the study as a whole: Blood of patients with ankylosing spondylitis appeared to be characterized by a TCR beta motif of roughly eight highly homologous variants.

MiXCR was run by TCRdb on the 5' RACE reads, yielding one entry per CDR3 protein. The table has 800,000 to 900,000 distinct CDR3 sequences, about 12% seen once. No cognate antigen is known for these TCRs. Sequencing was performed on blood, either unsorted or a sorted T cell fraction (not recorded which). The receptors originated from a male donor with ankylosing spondylitis.

The V call is TRBV11-2, the J call TRBJ2-6; TRBD1 is a possible D gene (5 bases). The V end was cut by 6 bases, the J end by 4 bases, with 19 bases between. CDR1 and CDR2 (germline): SGHAT, FQNNGV. CDR3 length: 17 amino acids. The CDR3 coding sequence is TGTGCCAGCAGTTCATGGACACGTAGGCCAGGGGCCAACGTCCTGACTTTC. Its translation is CASSSWTRRPGANVLTF.

There are a few counts of this clonotype. The chain uses TRBV4-1 and TRBJ2-3; 8 bases agree with TRBD1. With V trimmed by 7 bases and J by 1 base, 7 bases remained unmatched. The CDR3 totals 15 residues. Germline CDR1 and CDR2: MGHRA and YSYEKL. The DNA of the CDR3 is TGCGCCAGCATGAGCCCGGGACAGGGCACAGATACGCAGTATTTT. This encodes CASMSPGQGTDTQYF.